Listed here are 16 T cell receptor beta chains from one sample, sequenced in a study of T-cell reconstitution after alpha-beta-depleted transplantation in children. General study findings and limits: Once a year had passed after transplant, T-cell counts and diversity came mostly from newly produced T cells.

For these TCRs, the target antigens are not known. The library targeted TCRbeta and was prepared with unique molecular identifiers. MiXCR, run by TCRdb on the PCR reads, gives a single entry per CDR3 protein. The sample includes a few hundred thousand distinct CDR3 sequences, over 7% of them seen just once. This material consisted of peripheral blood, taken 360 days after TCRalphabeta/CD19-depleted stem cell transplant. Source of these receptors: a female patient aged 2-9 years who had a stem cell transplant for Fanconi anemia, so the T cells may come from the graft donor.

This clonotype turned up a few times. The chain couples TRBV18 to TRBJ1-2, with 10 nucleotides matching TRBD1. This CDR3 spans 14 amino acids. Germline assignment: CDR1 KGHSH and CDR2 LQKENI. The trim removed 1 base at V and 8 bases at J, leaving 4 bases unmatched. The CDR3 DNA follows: TGTGCCAGCTCACCACGCGGGACAGGGGAAGGCTACACCTTC. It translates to CASSPRGTGEGYTF.

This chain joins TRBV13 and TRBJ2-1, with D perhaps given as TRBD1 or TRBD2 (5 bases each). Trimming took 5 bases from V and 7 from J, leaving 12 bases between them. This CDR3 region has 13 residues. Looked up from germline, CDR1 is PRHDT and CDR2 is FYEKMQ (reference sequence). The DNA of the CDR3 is TGTGCCAGCAGCGGGGACCGAGGGAATGAGCAGTTCTTC. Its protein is CASSGDRGNEQFF.

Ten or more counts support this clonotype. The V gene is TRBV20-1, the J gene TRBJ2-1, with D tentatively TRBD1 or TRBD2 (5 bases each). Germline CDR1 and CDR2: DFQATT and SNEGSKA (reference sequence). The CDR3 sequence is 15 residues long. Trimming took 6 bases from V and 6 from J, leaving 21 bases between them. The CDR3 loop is CSAPSGTPNRNEQFF. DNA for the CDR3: TGCAGTGCGCCTTCAGGGACCCCTAATCGCAATGAGCAGTTCTTC.

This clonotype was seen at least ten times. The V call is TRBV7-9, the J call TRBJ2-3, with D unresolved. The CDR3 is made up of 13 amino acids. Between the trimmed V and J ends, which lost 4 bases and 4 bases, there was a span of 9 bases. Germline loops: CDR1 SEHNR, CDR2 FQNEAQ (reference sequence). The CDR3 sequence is CASSYQLADTQYF. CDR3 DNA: TGTGCCAGCAGCTATCAACTGGCAGATACGCAGTATTTT.

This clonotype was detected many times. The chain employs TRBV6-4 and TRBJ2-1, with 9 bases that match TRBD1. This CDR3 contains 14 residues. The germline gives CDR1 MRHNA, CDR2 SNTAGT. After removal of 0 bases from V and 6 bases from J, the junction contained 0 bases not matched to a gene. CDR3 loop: CASSDSTGGNEQFF. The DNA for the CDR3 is TGTGCCAGCAGTGACTCGACAGGGGGCAATGAGCAGTTCTTC.

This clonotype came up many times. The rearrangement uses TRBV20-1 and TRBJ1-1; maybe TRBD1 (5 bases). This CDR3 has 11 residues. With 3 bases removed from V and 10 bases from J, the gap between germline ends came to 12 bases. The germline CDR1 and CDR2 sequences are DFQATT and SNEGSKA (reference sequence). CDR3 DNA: TGCAGTGCTAGGTGGGACCAAGGAGCTTTCTTT. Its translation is CSARWDQGAFF.

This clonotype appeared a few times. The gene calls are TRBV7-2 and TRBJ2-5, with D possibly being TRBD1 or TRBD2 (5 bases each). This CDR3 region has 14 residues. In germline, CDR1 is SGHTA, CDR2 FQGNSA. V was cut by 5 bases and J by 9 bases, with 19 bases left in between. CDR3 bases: TGTGCCAGCAGCCCCCCGCAGCTTATGGGGGCCCAGTACTTC. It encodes CASSPPQLMGAQYF. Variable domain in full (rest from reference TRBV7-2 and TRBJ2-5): GAGVSQSPSNKVTEKGKDVELRCDPISGHTALYWYRQSLGQGLEFLIYFQGNSAPDKSGLPSDRFSAERTGGSVSTLTIQRTQQEDSAVYLCASSPPQLMGAQYFGPGTRLLVL.

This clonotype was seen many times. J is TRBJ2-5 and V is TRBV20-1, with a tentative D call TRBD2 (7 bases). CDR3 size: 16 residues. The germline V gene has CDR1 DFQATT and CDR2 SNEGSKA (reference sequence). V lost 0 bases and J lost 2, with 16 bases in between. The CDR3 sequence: CSARDLRGAAQETQYF. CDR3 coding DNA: TGCAGTGCTAGAGATCTCCGGGGGGCCGCTCAAGAGACCCAGTACTTC.

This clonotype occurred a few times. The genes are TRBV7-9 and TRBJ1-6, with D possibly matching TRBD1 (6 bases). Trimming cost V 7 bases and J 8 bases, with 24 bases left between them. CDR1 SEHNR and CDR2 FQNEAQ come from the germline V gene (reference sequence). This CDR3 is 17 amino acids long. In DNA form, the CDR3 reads TGTGCCAGCAACAAATGGATTGGGGGCGCCGTGGATTCACCCCTCCACTTT. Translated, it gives CASNKWIGGAVDSPLHF.

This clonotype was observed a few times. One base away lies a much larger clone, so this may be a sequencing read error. CDR3: CCARDSARVSSYNEQFF. The CDR3 region has the DNA TGCTGTGCTAGAGATAGTGCAAGGGTTAGCTCCTACAATGAGCAGTTCTTC. This chain uses TRBV20-1 with TRBJ2-1, with D uncertain. There are 17 residues in the CDR3. CDR1 and CDR2 (germline): DFQATT, SNEGSKA (reference sequence).

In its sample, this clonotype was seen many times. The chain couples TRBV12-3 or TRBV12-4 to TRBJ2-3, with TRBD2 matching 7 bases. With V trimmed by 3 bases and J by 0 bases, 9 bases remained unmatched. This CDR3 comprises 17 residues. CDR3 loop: CASSFFAGGISTDTQYF. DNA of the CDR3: TGTGCCAGCAGTTTTTTCGCCGGGGGGATTAGCACAGATACGCAGTATTTT.

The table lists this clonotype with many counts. In DNA form, the CDR3 reads TGTGCCAGCAGTTCCCCCAGGCAGGTGGATTCACCCCTCCACTTT. Amino acid sequence: CASSSPRQVDSPLHF. V and J are TRBV27 and TRBJ1-6; D gene unclear. CDR3 length: 15 amino acids. CDR1 and CDR2 from the germline V gene are MNHEY and SMNVEV (reference sequence). V lost 4 bases and J lost 8, with 15 bases in between.

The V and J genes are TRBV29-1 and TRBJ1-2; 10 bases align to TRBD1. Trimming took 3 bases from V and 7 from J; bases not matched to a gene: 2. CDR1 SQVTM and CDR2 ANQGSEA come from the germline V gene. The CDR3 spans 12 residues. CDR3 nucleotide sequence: TGCAGCGTTGAGGGACAGGGGTTTGGCTACACCTTC. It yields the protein CSVEGQGFGYTF.

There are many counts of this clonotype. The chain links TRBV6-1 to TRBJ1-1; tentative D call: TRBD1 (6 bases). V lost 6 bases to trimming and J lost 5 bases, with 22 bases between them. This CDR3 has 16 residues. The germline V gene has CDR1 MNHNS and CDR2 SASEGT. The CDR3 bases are TGTGCCAGCAGCCCTCCCCTCGACAGGCCGAAGACTGAAGCTTTCTTT. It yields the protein CASSPPLDRPKTEAFF.

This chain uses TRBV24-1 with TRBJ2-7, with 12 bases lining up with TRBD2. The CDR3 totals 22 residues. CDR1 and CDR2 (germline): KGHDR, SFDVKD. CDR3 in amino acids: CGASDLVEAQGLAGTSSYEQYF. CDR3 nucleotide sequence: TGTGGGGCCAGTGATTTGGTGGAGGCACAAGGACTAGCGGGGACCTCAAGCTACGAGCAGTACTTC.

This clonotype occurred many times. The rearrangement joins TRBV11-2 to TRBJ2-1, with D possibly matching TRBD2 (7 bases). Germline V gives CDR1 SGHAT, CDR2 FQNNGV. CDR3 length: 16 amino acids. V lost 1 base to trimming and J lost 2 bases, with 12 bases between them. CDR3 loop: CASSLVWGGPYNEQFF. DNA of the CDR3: TGTGCCAGCAGCTTAGTGTGGGGGGGCCCCTACAATGAGCAGTTCTTC. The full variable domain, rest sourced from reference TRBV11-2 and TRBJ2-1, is EAGVAQSPRYKIIEKRQSVAFWCNPISGHATLYWYQQILGQGPKLLIQFQNNGVVDDSQLPKDRFSAERLKGVDSTLKIQPAKLEDSAVYLCASSLVWGGPYNEQFFGPGTRLTVL.